This TCR beta chain was found in a study of cytomegalovirus exposure and HLA in healthy donors. Study results and limitations: Many donors shared some public TCRs, even though most TCR sequences were rare.

V shed 0 bases, J shed 4 bases, and the junction held 5 bases outside the gene matches. CDR3 size: 16 residues. Germline CDR1 is ENHRY and CDR2 is SYGVKD. Measured with immunoSEQ multiplex PCR; TCRdb has only the in-frame clones, and not every one. Of 150,000 to 200,000 clones in the sample, around four fifths were seen once. Of note for this clone: Antigen specificity is unknown.

The receptor was derived from a man under 40 in good health and CMV-seropositive. The rearrangement uses TRBV10-3 and TRBJ2-5; 10 nucleotides match TRBD2. Sequencing input: PBMCs. CDR3 nucleotides: TGTGCCATCAGTGAGTCGCTAGCGGGGGCGTCAGAGACCCAGTACTTC. This sequence encodes CAISESLAGASETQYF.